This entry describes one T cell receptor beta chain. These data originate in a study of blood T cell repertoires in COVID-19. Study overall: The United States, Italy and Spain supplied acute and convalescent COVID-19 samples. In each case, the material was cDNA or gDNA derived from T cells, B-cell-depleted T cells, or PBMCs.

In the authors' methods: It was from reference gene primer amplification that nucleated cell counts were estimated. Using immunoSEQ multiplex PCR, the repertoire was profiled, and TCRdb retains in-frame clones only, with some absent. V and J calls and clone size come straight from that table; D and trimming were deduced from the DNA. The table lists 97,000 or so clones, roughly 79% of them singletons. The CDR3 totals 14 residues. The V end was cut by 3 bases, the J end by 4 bases, with 12 bases between. CDR1 and CDR2 (germline): MDHEN, SYDVKM. The V and J genes are TRBV28 and TRBJ1-1; no reliable D call. Sequenced sample: peripheral blood. The sequence was obtained from a man between 65 and 85 years old with acute or convalescent COVID-19. CDR3 residues: CASSFDTFGTEAFF. The CDR3 bases are TGTGCCAGCAGTTTTGACACCTTTGGCACTGAAGCTTTCTTT. Together with reference TRBV28 and TRBJ1-1, the CDR3 gives the full variable domain: DVKVTQSSRYLVKRTGEKVFLECVQDMDHENMFWYRQDPGLGLRLIYFSYDVKMKEKGDIPEGYSVSREKKERFSLILESASTNQTSMYLCASSFDTFGTEAFFGQGTRLTVV.